This is a list of T cell receptor beta chains from one sample in a study of a mutant IDH1 vaccine in newly diagnosed glioma. Their target antigens are unknown. Assay: immunoSEQ multiplex PCR; the TCRdb copy retains only in-frame clones and omits some. The table records about 40,000 clones, 90% to 95% of them present only once. The source material was PBMCs, sampled from a glioma patient whose treatment included an IDH1 peptide vaccine. These receptors came from a man in his forties or fifties with glioma. CDR3s include the opening cysteine and the closing phenylalanine or tryptophan. Fields, in order: V gene, J gene, D gene, clone size, CDR3 protein, CDR3 DNA. A D gene is named only where the DNA matches it firmly. Expanded clones get a size class; other rows say once, few or many, or leave the size out.

TRBV5-4	TRBJ2-3	-	-	CASSFISPELPTDTQYF	TGTGCCAGCAGCTTTATCTCGCCCGAACTCCCCACAGATACGCAGTATTTT
TRBV5-6	TRBJ1-5	-	-	CASSWGIHQPQHF	TGTGCCAGCAGCTGGGGTATTCATCAGCCCCAGCATTTT
TRBV7-9	TRBJ1-2	-	-	CASSLGLPGPNYGYTF	TGTGCCAGCAGCCTTGGTCTCCCGGGACCTAACTATGGCTACACCTTC
TRBV4-2	TRBJ1-3	-	-	CASSQDRRGNTIYF	TGTGCCAGCAGCCAAGATAGAAGGGGAAACACCATATATTTT
TRBV11-2	TRBJ2-7	TRBD1	once	CASTRRAGGGHEQYF	TGTGCCAGCACCAGGCGGGCAGGGGGCGGCCACGAGCAGTACTTC
TRBV5-6	TRBJ1-6	-	-	CASSLVGAPLHF	TGTGCCAGCAGCTTGGTTGGGGCACCCCTCCACTTT
TRBV4-3	TRBJ2-3	-	-	CASSQDMYTDTQYF	TGCGCCAGCAGCCAAGATATGTACACAGATACGCAGTATTTT
TRBV19	TRBJ2-3	-	-	CASTHGGADTQYF	TGTGCCAGTACCCACGGGGGCGCAGATACGCAGTATTTT
TRBV5-1	TRBJ1-6	TRBD1	-	CASSNLPTGANSPLHF	TGCGCCAGCAGCAATTTACCGACAGGGGCTAATTCACCCCTCCACTTT
TRBV19	TRBJ1-2	TRBD1	-	CASSLPPGGDYGYTF	TGTGCCAGTAGTCTCCCCCCAGGGGGAGACTATGGCTACACCTTC
TRBV2	TRBJ2-1	TRBD2	-	CASSEWVAGGPNEQFF	TGTGCCAGCAGTGAATGGGTAGCGGGGGGGCCGAATGAGCAGTTCTTC
TRBV27	TRBJ2-1	TRBD2	-	CASLAGPPYNEQFF	TGTGCCAGCCTAGCGGGGCCCCCCTACAATGAGCAGTTCTTC
TRBV5-8	TRBJ1-4	-	-	CATRERGYNEKLFF	TGTGCCACCCGGGAGAGGGGATATAATGAAAAACTGTTTTTT
TRBV6-5	TRBJ2-7	TRBD2	-	CASSFSGGGYEQYF	TGTGCCAGCAGTTTTAGCGGGGGAGGCTACGAGCAGTACTTC
TRBV6-1	TRBJ2-1	-	once	CASSERGPVPPNEQFF	TGTGCCAGCAGTGAACGGGGACCAGTCCCCCCCAATGAGCAGTTCTTC
TRBV27	TRBJ2-7	TRBD1	once	CASSFRTGAYEQYF	TGTGCCAGCAGTTTTCGGACAGGGGCCTACGAGCAGTACTTC
TRBV13	TRBJ1-1	-	-	CASSHLSGGRSTEAFF	TGTGCCAGCAGCCACCTGTCGGGAGGTAGGAGCACTGAAGCTTTCTTT
TRBV19	TRBJ1-2	TRBD1	few	CASSITTSTGFDGYTF	TGTGCCAGTAGTATCACTACCTCGACAGGGTTCGATGGCTACACCTTC
TRBV29-1	TRBJ1-2	-	few	CSVASPGYTF	TGCAGCGTTGCCTCGCCGGGCTACACCTTC
TRBV5-8	TRBJ2-3	TRBD2	-	CASSAGTSGGDTQYF	TGTGCCAGCAGCGCGGGGACTAGCGGAGGAGATACGCAGTATTTT
TRBV30	TRBJ1-3	TRBD1	once	CAWSVQNRGARSGNTIYF	TGTGCCTGGAGTGTTCAAAACAGGGGGGCCCGCTCTGGAAACACCATATATTTT
TRBV4-1	TRBJ1-2	TRBD1	-	CASSQEKRGGYYGYTF	TGCGCCAGCAGCCAAGAGAAGAGAGGGGGCTACTATGGCTACACCTTC
TRBV29-1	TRBJ2-1	TRBD2	-	CSVGLAGLGEQFF	TGCAGCGTTGGACTAGCGGGATTGGGTGAGCAGTTCTTC
TRBV7-9	TRBJ1-4	TRBD1	-	CASSRYQGDREKLFF	TGTGCCAGCAGCCGATACCAGGGGGATCGGGAAAAACTGTTTTTT
TRBV15	TRBJ1-5	TRBD1	-	CATSRDGGTANQPQHF	TGTGCCACCAGCAGAGATGGTGGGACAGCAAATCAGCCCCAGCATTTT
TRBV11-2	TRBJ2-3	-	-	CASSLLGYDTDTQYF	TGTGCCAGCAGCTTGCTCGGGTATGACACAGATACGCAGTATTTT
TRBV7-3	TRBJ1-1	-	-	CASSLGRSSPAFF	TGTGCCAGCAGCTTAGGCAGGTCTTCCCCCGCTTTCTTT
TRBV30	TRBJ2-1	-	-	CAWSRGRANYNEQFF	TGTGCCTGGAGTAGGGGGAGGGCGAATTACAATGAGCAGTTCTTC
TRBV9	TRBJ2-7	-	-	CASSVGGTRYEQYF	TGTGCCAGCAGCGTAGGTGGCACCCGTTACGAGCAGTACTTC
TRBV10-3	TRBJ2-3	-	-	CAISEFERSPTDTQYF	TGTGCCATCAGTGAGTTCGAGCGGAGCCCCACAGATACGCAGTATTTT
TRBV6-4	TRBJ2-1	TRBD1	-	CASSGAGQGLDEQFF	TGTGCCAGCAGTGGCGCGGGACAGGGTCTCGATGAGCAGTTCTTC
TRBV11-1	TRBJ2-2	-	-	CASNETPNTGELFF	TGTGCCAGCAACGAAACTCCGAACACCGGGGAGCTGTTTTTT
TRBV18	TRBJ2-2	-	once	CASSPQESGGELFF	TGTGCCAGCTCACCCCAAGAGAGCGGCGGGGAGCTGTTTTTT
TRBV5-4	TRBJ1-6	TRBD1	-	CASSLGQGAYNSPLHF	TGTGCCAGCAGCTTGGGACAGGGGGCCTATAATTCACCCCTCCACTTT
TRBV11-2	TRBJ2-3	-	-	CASSFPPRDTQYF	TGTGCCAGCAGCTTCCCTCCTAGAGATACGCAGTATTTT
TRBV5-4	TRBJ1-6	-	once	CASRSYQDSYNSPLHF	TGTGCCAGCCGAAGTTACCAGGACAGCTATAATTCACCCCTCCACTTT
TRBV15	TRBJ1-2	-	-	CATSRGDRLSNYGYTF	TGTGCCACCAGCAGAGGGGACCGCCTCAGTAACTATGGCTACACCTTC
TRBV5-5	TRBJ1-1	TRBD1	-	CASSSPGQLNTEAFF	TGTGCCAGCAGCTCCCCGGGACAGCTGAACACTGAAGCTTTCTTT
TRBV19	TRBJ2-7	TRBD1	-	CASSTGQREQYF	TGTGCCAGTAGTACGGGACAGCGGGAGCAGTACTTC
TRBV28	TRBJ2-3	TRBD1	-	CASTTGRNLGDTQYF	TGTGCCAGCACGACAGGGAGAAATTTAGGAGATACGCAGTATTTT
TRBV29-1	TRBJ1-4	-	few	CSVGVAGDEKLFF	TGCAGCGTTGGTGTGGCAGGTGATGAAAAACTGTTTTTT
TRBV18	TRBJ1-1	TRBD1	-	CASSPRQGASGNTEAFF	TGTGCCAGCTCACCAAGGCAGGGGGCGTCGGGGAACACTGAAGCTTTCTTT
TRBV23-1	TRBJ2-2	-	-	CASTADTGELFF	TGCGCCAGCACCGCGGACACCGGGGAGCTGTTTTTT
TRBV9	TRBJ1-1	TRBD1	-	CASSVGPGTGASNTEAFF	TGTGCCAGCAGCGTAGGTCCCGGGACAGGGGCATCGAACACTGAAGCTTTCTTT
TRBV28	TRBJ1-3	-	-	CASSSDSSGNTIYF	TGTGCCAGCAGTTCGGACAGCTCTGGAAACACCATATATTTT
TRBV19	TRBJ2-2	TRBD1	once	CASNDRGLNTGELFF	TGTGCCAGTAACGACAGGGGTTTGAACACCGGGGAGCTGTTTTTT
TRBV5-5	TRBJ2-3	-	-	CASSLQGTDTQYF	TGTGCCAGCAGCTTGCAGGGAACAGATACGCAGTATTTT
TRBV4-1	TRBJ2-2	-	-	CASSQESRAGELFF	TGCGCCAGCAGCCAAGAGAGTCGAGCCGGGGAGCTGTTTTTT
TRBV15	TRBJ2-7	TRBD1	-	CATSKTPGQGTSEQYF	TGTGCCACCAGCAAAACACCGGGACAGGGGACTAGCGAGCAGTACTTC
TRBV30	TRBJ2-3	-	few	CAWSPGSGTDTQYF	TGTGCCTGGAGCCCCGGGAGCGGGACAGATACGCAGTATTTT
TRBV25-1	TRBJ2-5	TRBD2	-	CANSESYWASGSDETQYF	TGTGCCAACAGTGAATCGTACTGGGCTAGCGGGAGTGATGAGACCCAGTACTTC